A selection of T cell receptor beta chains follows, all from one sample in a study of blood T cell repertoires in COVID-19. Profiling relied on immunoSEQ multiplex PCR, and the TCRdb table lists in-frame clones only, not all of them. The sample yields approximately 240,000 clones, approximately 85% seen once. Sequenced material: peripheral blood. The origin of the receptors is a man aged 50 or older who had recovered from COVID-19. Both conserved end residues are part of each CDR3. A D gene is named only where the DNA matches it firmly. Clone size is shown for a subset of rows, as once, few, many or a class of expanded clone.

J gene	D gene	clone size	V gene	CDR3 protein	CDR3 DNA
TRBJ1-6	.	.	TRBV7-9	CASSLGSNSPLHF	TGTGCCAGCAGCTTGGGCAGCAATTCACCCCTCCACTTT
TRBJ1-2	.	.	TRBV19	CASRSISRDGYTF	TGTGCCAGTAGATCGATCTCGCGAGATGGCTACACCTTC
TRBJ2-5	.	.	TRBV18	CASSPPGVQETQYF	TGTGCCAGCTCACCACCAGGGGTCCAAGAGACCCAGTACTTC
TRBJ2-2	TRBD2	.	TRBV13	CASSLVPWLAGVKSTGELFF	TGTGCCAGCAGCTTAGTTCCCTGGCTAGCGGGAGTAAAGAGCACCGGGGAGCTGTTTTTT
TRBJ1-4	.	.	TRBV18	CASSPQGGEKLFF	TGTGCCAGCTCACCACAGGGAGGCGAAAAACTGTTTTTT
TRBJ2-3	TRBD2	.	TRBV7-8	CASTLLAGGLDTQYF	TGTGCCAGCACTCTTCTAGCGGGAGGGTTGGATACGCAGTATTTT
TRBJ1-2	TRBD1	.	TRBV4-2	CASSQAQGQGSGGGYTF	TGTGCCAGCAGCCAAGCCCAGGGACAGGGGTCCGGAGGGGGCTACACCTTC
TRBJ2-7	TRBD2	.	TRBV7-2	CASSPRLAGGAYEQYF	TGTGCCAGCAGCCCGAGACTAGCGGGAGGGGCCTACGAGCAGTACTTC
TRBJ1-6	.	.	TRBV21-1	CASSKDRWTGMNSPLHF	TGTGCCAGCAGCAAAGATCGTTGGACAGGGATGAATTCACCCCTCCACTTT
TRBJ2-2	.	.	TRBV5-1	CASSPAETNTGELFF	TGCGCCAGCAGCCCAGCGGAGACGAACACCGGGGAGCTGTTTTTT
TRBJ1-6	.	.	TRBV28	CASSLYLRALHF	TGTGCCAGCAGTTTATACCTCAGGGCCCTCCACTTT
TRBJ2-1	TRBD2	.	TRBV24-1	CATSDPGLAGVNEQFF	TGTGCCACCAGTGACCCTGGACTAGCGGGAGTCAATGAGCAGTTCTTC
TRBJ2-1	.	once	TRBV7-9	CASSSRTINEQFF	TGTGCCAGCAGCTCTCGGACAATTAATGAGCAGTTCTTC
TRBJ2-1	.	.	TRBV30	CAGTWDSVYNEQFF	TGTGCCGGGACTTGGGACAGCGTCTACAATGAGCAGTTCTTC
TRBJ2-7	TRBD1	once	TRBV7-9	CASSLEGTGQRGEQYF	TGTGCCAGCAGCTTAGAGGGGACAGGTCAAAGGGGCGAGCAGTACTTC
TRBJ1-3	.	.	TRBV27	CASRRSGQTGNTIYF	TGTGCCAGCAGAAGAAGCGGACAGACTGGAAACACCATATATTTT
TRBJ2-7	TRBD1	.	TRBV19	CASTRGQGPPRQYF	TGTGCCAGTACCAGGGGACAGGGGCCACCCAGGCAGTACTTC
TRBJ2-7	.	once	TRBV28	CASTKPHYEQYF	TGTGCCAGCACTAAACCGCATTACGAGCAGTACTTC
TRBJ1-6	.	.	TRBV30	CAWSVLGRENSPLHF	TGTGCCTGGAGTGTACTGGGGCGGGAGAATTCACCCCTCCACTTT
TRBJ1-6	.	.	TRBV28	CASSQRRGGRSPLHF	TGTGCCAGCAGTCAAAGACGGGGAGGGCGGTCACCCCTCCACTTT
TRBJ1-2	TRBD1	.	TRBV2	CASSPDRAYGYTF	TGTGCCAGCAGTCCTGACAGGGCCTATGGCTACACCTTC
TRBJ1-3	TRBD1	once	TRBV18	CASSSDRGLGNTIYF	TGTGCCAGCTCCTCGGACAGGGGGCTAGGAAACACCATATATTTT
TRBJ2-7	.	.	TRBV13	CASSLYGGPGEQYF	TGTGCCAGCAGCTTATATGGGGGCCCGGGAGAGCAGTACTTC